This paragraph covers one T cell receptor (beta chain) sequence. The target antigen is unknown. The data stem from a study of CD8+ T cells in alopecia areata. Points from the study as a whole: In scalp and blood, many expanded lesional clones persisted during tofacitinib.

The treatment was: oral pan-JAK inhibitor, 5-10 mg twice daily. Cell sorting on a FACSAria was used to separate CD4+ and CD8+ T cells from the PBMCs. The J segment lost 3 bases and the V segment lost 3 bases, leaving 11 bases of the junction unmatched. Germline CDR1 reads MNHGY; CDR2 reads SVAAGI. This CDR3 comprises 17 residues. Reverse transcribed after extraction, RNA yielded cDNA as the sequencing template. Only in-frame clones appear in the TCRdb table, and some are missing; sequencing was by immunoSEQ multiplex PCR. Among about 110,000 clones listed, 84% were seen once. The chain combines TRBV6-9 with TRBJ2-5; 9 nucleotides line up with TRBD1. Sequencing was performed on CD8+ T cells sorted from blood, taken at week 24, from a patient treated with tofacitinib. This sequence was found in a human donor with alopecia areata. CDR3 sequence (DNA): TGTGCCAGCAGTTACGCTGGACAGGGGACGATAGAAGAGACCCAGTACTTC. As protein: CASSYAGQGTIEETQYF.